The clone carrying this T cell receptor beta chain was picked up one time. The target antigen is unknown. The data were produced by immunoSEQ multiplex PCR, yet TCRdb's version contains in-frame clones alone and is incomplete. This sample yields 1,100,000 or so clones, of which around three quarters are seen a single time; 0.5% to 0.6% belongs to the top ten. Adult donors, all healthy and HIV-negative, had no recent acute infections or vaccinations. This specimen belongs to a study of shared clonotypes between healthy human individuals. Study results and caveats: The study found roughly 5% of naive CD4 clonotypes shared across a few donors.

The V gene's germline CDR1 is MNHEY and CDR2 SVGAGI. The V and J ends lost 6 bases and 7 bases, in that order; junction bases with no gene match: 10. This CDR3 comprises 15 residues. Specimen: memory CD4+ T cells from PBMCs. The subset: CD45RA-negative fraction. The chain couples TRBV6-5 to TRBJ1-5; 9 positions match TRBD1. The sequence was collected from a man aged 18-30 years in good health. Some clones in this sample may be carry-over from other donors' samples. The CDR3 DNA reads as TGTGCCAGCAGCCCAGGACAGGGGCTCAACCAGCCCCAGCATTTT. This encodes CASSPGQGLNQPQHF.